Sequencing of this TCR beta chain was carried out in a study of blood T cells in healthy people across ages. Regarding the study as a whole: More naive CD4+ cells and higher diversity were found in long-lived than in aged donors.

With respect to this clonotype: The antigen remains undetermined.

A second about 6 to 11 cycle PCR used barcoded and J-beta primers. From the 5' RACE reads, TCRdb called clonotypes with MiXCR, one entry per CDR3 protein. Of 800,000 or so distinct CDR3 sequences in the sample, more than 20% were seen once. These sequences were also reported in another study, on T cells of mothers and their children. Per that study: It was through the M1S primer of the second PCR that sample barcodes and 2-4 random nucleotides were added. Related pairs of mothers and children showed slightly higher, non-significant overlap versus unrelated pairs.

The sequencing sample was made of blood. The sequence was obtained from a boy aged 5-17 years in good health.

CDR3 in amino acids: CASSQGLGGLEQYF. The CDR3 nucleotides are TGTGCCAGCAGCCAGGGACTAGGGGGCCTCGAGCAGTACTTC. V usage is TRBV7-2 and J usage is TRBJ2-5, with D possibly TRBD2 on 8 matching bases. Judging by the DNA end, TRBJ2-7 fits better; the J call may be wrong. CDR3 length: 14 residues. Germline CDR1 SGHTA, CDR2 FQGNSA.